The 26 T cell receptor beta chains listed next were all sequenced from one sample in a study of patients and donors after allogeneic stem cell transplantation. A single record per CDR3 protein comes from TCRdb applying MiXCR to the RT-PCR reads. The table lists around 200,000 distinct CDR3 sequences, 38% of them singletons. Sequencing input: blood, either unsorted or a sorted T cell fraction (not recorded which). Receptors originate from a human donor who was either an allogeneic HSCT recipient or a stem cell or donor lymphocyte infusion donor (not recorded which). It is not recorded whose cells these are; they may come from a transplant donor.

The V gene is TRBV7-9, the J gene TRBJ1-4, with TRBD1 matching 8 bases. V lost 5 bases to trimming and J lost 4 bases; unmatched junction nucleotides: 9. Germline V gene data show CDR1 as SEHNR and CDR2 as FQNEAQ (reference sequence). This CDR3 has 16 amino acids. CDR3 residues: CASSADRGRFNEKLFF. CDR3 nucleotides: TGTGCCAGCAGCGCAGACAGGGGAAGGTTTAATGAAAAACTGTTTTTT. The whole variable domain, remainder taken from reference TRBV7-9 and TRBJ1-4, is DTGVSQNPRHKITKRGQNVTFRCDPISEHNRLYWYRQTLGQGPEFLTYFQNEAQLEKSRLLSDRFSAERPKGSFSTLEIQRTEQGDSAMYLCASSADRGRFNEKLFFGSGTQLSVL.

The rearrangement joins TRBV20-1 to TRBJ1-1; 8 nucleotides match TRBD1. The CDR3 is made up of 15 amino acids. J was trimmed by 0 bases and V by 3 bases; bases with no gene match: 6. Germline V gene sequence: CDR1 DFQATT, CDR2 SNEGSKA (reference sequence). The CDR3 DNA follows: TGCAGTGCTAGGCGCAGGGGGCTCTTGAACACTGAAGCTTTCTTT. This encodes CSARRRGLLNTEAFF.

The rearrangement joins TRBV20-1 to TRBJ1-5; no firm D call. V gave up 1 base and J gave up 6 bases, with 19 bases separating them. The CDR3 sequence is 16 residues long. Germline V gene sequence: CDR1 DFQATT, CDR2 SNEGSKA (reference sequence). The CDR3 loop reads CSARAQGGYGPQPQHF. CDR3 in DNA: TGCAGTGCTAGAGCCCAAGGCGGGTACGGACCTCAGCCCCAGCATTTT.

This clonotype showed up just a few times. This sequence joins TRBV12-3 or TRBV12-4 and TRBJ1-6; D may be TRBD1 (6 bases). The CDR3 is 15 residues long. The ends were cut back, 5 bases at V and 10 bases at J, with 18 bases in the middle. The chain's CDR3 is CASSPGQWDRSPLHF. CDR3 nucleotides: TGTGCCAGCAGTCCCGGACAGTGGGATCGGTCACCCCTCCACTTT.

This clonotype showed up many times. The chain couples TRBV12-3 or TRBV12-4 to TRBJ1-1; D is uncertain. CDR3 length: 13 amino acids. With 7 bases removed from V and 2 bases from J, the gap between germline ends came to 11 bases. The CDR3 is CASTPGSNTEAFF. CDR3 DNA: TGTGCCAGCACCCCGGGATCTAACACTGAAGCTTTCTTT.

The V gene is TRBV12-3 or TRBV12-4, the J gene TRBJ1-1; D is undetermined. The CDR3 is 14 residues long. Between the trimmed V and J ends, which lost 4 bases and 1 base, there was a span of 10 bases. As DNA, the CDR3 is TGTGCCAGCAGTTACTACAAGAAGAACACTGAAGCTTTCTTT. This encodes CASSYYKKNTEAFF.

On this clonotype itself: Because it lacks the conserved phenylalanine or tryptophan at the end, this CDR3 is likely a read error. The CDR3 DNA reads as TGCGCCAGCAGGGTGGGGAACACTGAAGCTTTCTTG. This gives the protein CASRVGNTEAFL. The V gene is TRBV5-1, the J gene TRBJ1-1; D ambiguous. CDR1 is SGHRS, CDR2 YFSETQ, per germline. The CDR3 is 12 residues long. The V end was cut by 5 bases, the J end by 1 base, with 6 bases between.

This clonotype was counted many times. The chain couples TRBV5-1 to TRBJ1-1, with TRBD1 matching over 9 bases. Germline V lookup: CDR1 SGHRS, CDR2 YFSETQ. With 5 bases clipped from V and 4 bases from J, the junction kept 3 bases outside the gene matches. The CDR3 loop spans 13 amino acids. CDR3 residues: CASREGQGTEAFF. CDR3 DNA sequence: TGCGCCAGCAGGGAGGGACAGGGCACTGAAGCTTTCTTT. The full variable domain, rest sourced from reference TRBV5-1 and TRBJ1-1, is KAGVTQTPRYLIKTRGQQVTLSCSPISGHRSVSWYQQTPGQGLQFLFEYFSETQRNKGNFPGRFSGRQFSNSRSEMNVSTLELGDSALYLCASREGQGTEAFFGQGTRLTVV.

The chain carries TRBV15 and TRBJ1-2, with 7 bases fitting TRBD1. Germline V gene data show CDR1 as LNHNV and CDR2 as YYDKDF (reference sequence). The ends lost 0 bases at V and 7 bases at J; junction bases unmatched: 8. The CDR3 has 15 residues. CDR3 sequence: CATSRDLLTGTGYTF. CDR3 bases: TGTGCCACCAGCAGAGATCTGTTGACAGGGACTGGCTACACCTTC.

The J gene is TRBJ2-2, the V gene TRBV29-1; TRBD1 is a possible D gene (6 bases). This CDR3 is built from 14 residues. Trimming pared 4 bases from V and 0 bases from J, leaving 9 bases between. The germline gives CDR1 SQVTM, CDR2 ANQGSEA. CDR3 bases: TGCAGCGTTGTCCGGACAGCGAACACCGGGGAGCTGTTTTTT. Translated, it gives CSVVRTANTGELFF.

The genes are TRBV4-3 and TRBJ1-4, with unresolved D. From germline, CDR1 is LGHNA and CDR2 YSLEER. CDR3 length equals 14 residues. V lost 1 base to trimming and J lost 7 bases, with 10 bases between them. CDR3 in DNA: TGCGCCAGCAGCCAAGCCGAGTTATCTGAAAAACTGTTTTTT. Translating gives CASSQAELSEKLFF.

A few counts support this clonotype. This chain connects TRBV5-1 to TRBJ1-1, with TRBD1 as a possible D gene (6 bases). Trimming shortened V by 0 bases and J by 3 bases, and 12 bases separated the two germline ends. The germline V gene encodes CDR1 SGHRS and CDR2 YFSETQ. This CDR3 is built from 15 residues. As DNA, the CDR3 is TGCGCCAGCAGCTTGGAGGCGGGGGCGGACACTGAAGCTTTCTTT. This translates into CASSLEAGADTEAFF.

The J gene is TRBJ2-2, the V gene TRBV6-2 or TRBV6-3, with no clear D. In germline, CDR1 is MNHEY, CDR2 SVGEGT. Trimming took 3 bases from V and 6 from J, leaving 8 bases between them. The CDR3 totals 13 residues. CDR3: CASSYIGSGELFF. In DNA, the CDR3 is TGTGCCAGCAGTTATATAGGCTCCGGGGAGCTGTTTTTT.

The gene calls are TRBV4-1 and TRBJ2-7; no clear D. CDR3 length: 15 amino acids. Germline CDR1 MGHRA, CDR2 YSYEKL. V shed 1 base and J shed 3 bases, with 13 bases lying between them. The CDR3 DNA sequence: TGCGCCAGCAGCCAAGGGTCGGACGGCATCTACGAGCAGTACTTC. Translating it yields CASSQGSDGIYEQYF.

The chain recombines TRBV12-3 or TRBV12-4 with TRBJ2-7, with D perhaps TRBD1 or TRBD2 (5 bases each). V lost 1 base and J lost 5, with 18 bases in between. The CDR3 runs to 16 residues. The CDR3 DNA sequence: TGTGCCAGCAGTTTAGGGACATGGACTGGTACGGACGAGCAGTACTTC. Residues: CASSLGTWTGTDEQYF.

The rearrangement joins TRBV6-2 or TRBV6-3 to TRBJ1-5; D perhaps matches TRBD1 (6 bases). Germline V gene data show CDR1 as MNHEY and CDR2 as SVGEGT. This CDR3 spans 12 amino acids. V shed 7 bases and J shed 6 bases, with 10 bases lying between them. CDR3 DNA sequence: TGTGCCAGCATGACAGGCGGTCAGCCCCAGCATTTT. The encoded protein is CASMTGGQPQHF.

The gene calls are TRBV20-1 and TRBJ2-3; the D gene is possibly TRBD2 (5 bases). V lost 4 bases, J lost 2 bases, and 13 bases lay in between. Germline assignment: CDR1 DFQATT and CDR2 SNEGSKA (reference sequence). The CDR3 loop spans 14 amino acids. DNA of the CDR3: TGCAGTGCTACGAAGCGGTACCTCACAGATACGCAGTATTTT. It yields the protein CSATKRYLTDTQYF.

This clonotype was counted a few times. This rearrangement joins TRBV28 to TRBJ1-5; possible D gene TRBD1, 5 bases. The CDR3 sequence is 14 residues long. V dropped 7 bases and J dropped 7 bases, with 17 bases sitting between them. Germline assignment: CDR1 MDHEN and CDR2 SYDVKM. The CDR3 nucleotides are TGTGCCAGCATTCCCCAGGGTAGAGGACAGCCCCAGCATTTT. Protein sequence: CASIPQGRGQPQHF.

The chain links TRBV5-5 to TRBJ2-2; unclear D gene. The CDR3 covers 16 residues. The V gene's germline CDR1 is SGHKS and CDR2 YYEKEE (reference sequence). V lost 1 base to trimming and J lost 0 bases, with 10 bases between them. The CDR3 bases are TGTGCCAGCAGCTTGTCCGGACGGGCGAACACCGGGGAGCTGTTTTTT. Its protein product is CASSLSGRANTGELFF. The full variable domain, rest sourced from reference TRBV5-5 and TRBJ2-2, is DAGVTQSPTHLIKTRGQQVTLRCSPISGHKSVSWYQQVLGQGPQFIFQYYEKEERGRGNFPDRFSARQFPNYSSELNVNALLLGDSALYLCASSLSGRANTGELFFGEGSRLTVL.

This chain links TRBV4-3 with TRBJ1-1; a weak D match, TRBD1 (5 bases). This CDR3 has 14 residues. Germline CDR1 reads LGHNA; CDR2 reads YSLEER. The ends were cut back, 3 bases at V and 1 base at J, with 9 bases in the middle. CDR3 coding DNA: TGCGCCAGCAGCCACCAAAGGGGGAACACTGAAGCTTTCTTT. It codes for CASSHQRGNTEAFF.

CDR3 residues: CASSLVGGGEWFF. CDR3 bases: TGTGCCAGCAGTCTAGTCGGGGGGGGAGAGTGGTTCTTT. V is TRBV28 and J is TRBJ1-1; possible D gene TRBD1, 5 bases. Germline values: CDR1 MDHEN, CDR2 SYDVKM. Trimming took 5 bases from V and 14 from J, leaving 21 bases between them. This CDR3 region has 13 residues.

In this sample, this clonotype turned up a few times. V and J are TRBV7-3 and TRBJ2-3, with D perhaps given as TRBD1 or TRBD2 (6 bases each). Trimming removed 3 bases at V and 1 base at J, with 14 bases between. The CDR3 has 16 residues. The germline V gene encodes CDR1 SGHTA and CDR2 FQGTGA. In nucleotides, the CDR3 is TGTGCCAGCAGCTTGGACAGCCCGGGGGGCACAGATACGCAGTATTTT. Protein product: CASSLDSPGGTDTQYF.

This clonotype was seen ten or more times. The gene calls are TRBV7-9 and TRBJ2-7, with D unresolved. The CDR3 runs 13 residues. Trimming left V 0 bases short and J 3 bases short, with 6 bases between. Germline V CDR1 and CDR2: SEHNR, FQNEAQ (reference sequence). CDR3 protein: CASSLAISYEQYF. The CDR3 nucleotides read TGTGCCAGCAGCTTAGCAATCAGCTACGAGCAGTACTTC.

This chain joins TRBV20-1 and TRBJ1-2; D call uncertain. CDR3 length: 10 amino acids. Trimming removed 5 bases from V and 6 bases from J, with 7 bases in between. CDR1 is DFQATT, CDR2 SNEGSKA, per germline (reference sequence). The chain's CDR3 is CSAPLHGYTF. CDR3 nucleotides: TGCAGTGCTCCTCTGCATGGCTACACCTTC.

The V and J genes are TRBV5-6 and TRBJ1-5; D gene uncertain. The CDR3 has 15 amino acids. CDR1 is SGHDT, CDR2 YYEEEE, per germline. The germline V and J ends were trimmed by 1 base and 3 bases, with 11 bases remaining between them. The CDR3 spells CASSLIGRPNQPQHF. In DNA, the CDR3 is TGTGCCAGCAGCTTGATAGGGCGACCCAATCAGCCCCAGCATTTT.

The chain couples TRBV7-9 to TRBJ2-7, with D maybe TRBD2 (5 bases). CDR3 length: 14 amino acids. Germline V CDR1 and CDR2: SEHNR, FQNEAQ (reference sequence). Trimming removed 5 bases at V and 5 bases at J, with 16 bases between. For the CDR3, the DNA is TGTGCCAGCAGCCCTTCGGGGAGAACCCACGAGCAGTACTTC. It codes for CASSPSGRTHEQYF.